This is a list of T cell receptor beta chains from one sample in a study of blood T cell repertoires in COVID-19. The method was immunoSEQ multiplex PCR; TCRdb's version includes in-frame clones alone and lacks a portion of them. This sample has some 450,000 clones, with roughly 90% found just once. The specimen was peripheral blood. The source of these receptors is a man aged 18 to 29 with COVID-19, enrolled during active disease. Both conserved end residues are part of each CDR3. Each record gives: V gene, D gene, J gene, clone size, CDR3 protein, CDR3 DNA. A D gene is named only where the DNA matches it firmly. The size field is filled for only some rows; it gives once, few, many or a size class.

v_call: TRBV4-1
d_call: .
j_call: TRBJ1-4
clone_size: .
cdr3_aa: CASSQDYSEKLFF
cdr3_nt: TGCGCCAGCAGCCAAGATTATAGTGAAAAACTGTTTTTT

v_call: TRBV25-1
d_call: .
j_call: TRBJ2-3
clone_size: .
cdr3_aa: CASRGQSGGDTQYF
cdr3_nt: TGTGCCAGCAGGGGCCAGAGCGGTGGAGATACGCAGTATTTT

v_call: TRBV2
d_call: TRBD1
j_call: TRBJ1-1
clone_size: once
cdr3_aa: CASSHRGLGFF
cdr3_nt: TGTGCCAGCAGTCACAGGGGCCTGGGTTTCTTT

v_call: TRBV6-5
d_call: .
j_call: TRBJ1-2
clone_size: .
cdr3_aa: CASSTGRGNYGYTF
cdr3_nt: TGTGCCAGCAGTACTGGTCGGGGTAACTATGGCTACACCTTC

v_call: TRBV27
d_call: TRBD2
j_call: TRBJ2-7
clone_size: .
cdr3_aa: CASTSGGEQYF
cdr3_nt: TGTGCCAGCACCTCCGGGGGGGAGCAGTACTTC

v_call: TRBV30
d_call: .
j_call: TRBJ2-7
clone_size: .
cdr3_aa: CAWSEQVGTEQYF
cdr3_nt: TGTGCCTGGAGTGAACAAGTGGGCACCGAGCAGTACTTC

v_call: TRBV19
d_call: TRBD1
j_call: TRBJ2-2
clone_size: .
cdr3_aa: CASSRQGNGGELFF
cdr3_nt: TGTGCCAGTAGTAGACAGGGGAACGGCGGGGAGCTGTTTTTT

v_call: TRBV2
d_call: .
j_call: TRBJ1-5
clone_size: .
cdr3_aa: CASSAGNNQPQHF
cdr3_nt: TGTGCCAGCTCTGCGGGTAACAATCAGCCCCAGCATTTT

v_call: TRBV30
d_call: TRBD1
j_call: TRBJ1-5
clone_size: .
cdr3_aa: CAWSKPRQGYYSNQPQHF
cdr3_nt: TGTGCCTGGAGTAAGCCGAGACAGGGATATTATAGCAATCAGCCCCAGCATTTT

v_call: TRBV6-6
d_call: .
j_call: TRBJ2-1
clone_size: once
cdr3_aa: CASRTQAGYYNEQFF
cdr3_nt: TGTGCCAGCAGGACACAAGCCGGCTACTACAATGAGCAGTTCTTC

v_call: TRBV7-8
d_call: TRBD1
j_call: TRBJ1-1
clone_size: .
cdr3_aa: CASSPADRAGNTEAFF
cdr3_nt: TGTGCCAGCAGCCCCGCGGACAGGGCGGGGAACACTGAAGCTTTCTTT

v_call: TRBV28
d_call: .
j_call: TRBJ1-6
clone_size: .
cdr3_aa: CASSHDRTGSPLHF
cdr3_nt: TGTGCCAGCAGTCACGACAGGACGGGTTCACCCCTCCACTTT

v_call: TRBV7-9
d_call: .
j_call: TRBJ2-2
clone_size: few
cdr3_aa: CASSLDSPTGELFF
cdr3_nt: TGTGCCAGCAGCTTAGACAGCCCTACCGGGGAGCTGTTTTTT

v_call: TRBV30
d_call: .
j_call: TRBJ1-1
clone_size: .
cdr3_aa: CAWKWGGTEAFF
cdr3_nt: TGTGCCTGGAAATGGGGGGGCACTGAAGCTTTCTTT

v_call: TRBV6-1
d_call: .
j_call: TRBJ1-5
clone_size: .
cdr3_aa: CASSDRGTSVNQPQHF
cdr3_nt: TGTGCCAGCAGTGATCGAGGCACCTCAGTTAATCAGCCCCAGCATTTT

v_call: TRBV9
d_call: .
j_call: TRBJ1-5
clone_size: .
cdr3_aa: CASSDGGEPYQPQHF
cdr3_nt: TGTGCCAGCAGCGATGGGGGGGAGCCTTATCAGCCCCAGCATTTT

v_call: TRBV6-6
d_call: TRBD1
j_call: TRBJ1-5
clone_size: .
cdr3_aa: CASTLTGGGNQPQHF
cdr3_nt: TGTGCCAGCACCTTGACAGGGGGCGGCAATCAGCCCCAGCATTTT

v_call: TRBV3-1/TRBV3-2
d_call: .
j_call: TRBJ2-7
clone_size: .
cdr3_aa: CASSHRLAVVHEQYF
cdr3_nt: TGTGCCAGCAGCCACAGGCTCGCAGTCGTCCACGAGCAGTACTTC

v_call: TRBV29-1
d_call: .
j_call: TRBJ2-3
clone_size: .
cdr3_aa: CSVRRGGADTQYF
cdr3_nt: TGCAGCGTTCGAAGGGGGGGCGCAGATACGCAGTATTTT

v_call: TRBV24-1
d_call: .
j_call: TRBJ2-2
clone_size: .
cdr3_aa: CATSDSGENTGELFF
cdr3_nt: TGTGCCACCAGTGATTCCGGGGAGAACACCGGGGAGCTGTTTTTT

v_call: TRBV4-1
d_call: .
j_call: TRBJ2-5
clone_size: .
cdr3_aa: CASSLGTNQFETQYF
cdr3_nt: TGCGCCAGCAGTCTTGGCACGAACCAATTTGAGACCCAGTACTTC

v_call: TRBV10-1
d_call: TRBD2
j_call: TRBJ2-1
clone_size: .
cdr3_aa: CASSEWTSGRQFF
cdr3_nt: TGCGCCAGCAGTGAGTGGACTAGCGGGAGGCAGTTCTTC

v_call: TRBV7-2
d_call: .
j_call: TRBJ2-3
clone_size: .
cdr3_aa: CASSRGTTRDTQYF
cdr3_nt: TGTGCCAGCAGCCGTGGCACGACGCGGGATACGCAGTATTTT

v_call: TRBV29-1
d_call: .
j_call: TRBJ2-2
clone_size: .
cdr3_aa: CSVLGDTGELFF
cdr3_nt: TGCAGCGTATTAGGGGACACCGGGGAGCTGTTTTTT

v_call: TRBV6-5
d_call: TRBD2
j_call: TRBJ2-1
clone_size: .
cdr3_aa: CASSFRLAGSNEQFF
cdr3_nt: TGTGCCAGCAGTTTTCGGCTAGCGGGATCCAATGAGCAGTTCTTC

v_call: TRBV12-5
d_call: .
j_call: TRBJ2-3
clone_size: .
cdr3_aa: CASGTEKYTDTQYF
cdr3_nt: TGTGCTAGTGGTACCGAGAAATACACAGATACGCAGTATTTT